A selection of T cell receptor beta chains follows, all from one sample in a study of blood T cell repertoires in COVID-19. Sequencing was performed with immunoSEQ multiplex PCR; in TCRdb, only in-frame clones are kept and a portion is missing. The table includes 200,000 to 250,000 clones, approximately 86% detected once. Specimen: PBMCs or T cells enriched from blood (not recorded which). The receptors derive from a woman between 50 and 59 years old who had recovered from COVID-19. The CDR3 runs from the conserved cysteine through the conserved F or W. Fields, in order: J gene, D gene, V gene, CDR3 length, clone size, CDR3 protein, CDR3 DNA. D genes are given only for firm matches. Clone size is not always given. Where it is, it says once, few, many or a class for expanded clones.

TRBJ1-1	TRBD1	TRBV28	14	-	CASRAGGEGTEAFF	TGTGCCAGCAGGGCAGGGGGCGAGGGCACTGAAGCTTTCTTT
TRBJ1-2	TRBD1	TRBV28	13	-	CASSTGGNYGYTF	TGTGCCAGCAGCACAGGGGGGAACTATGGCTACACCTTC
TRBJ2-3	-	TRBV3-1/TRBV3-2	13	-	CASSQAVADTQYF	TGTGCCAGCAGCCAAGCGGTTGCAGATACGCAGTATTTT
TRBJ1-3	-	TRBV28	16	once	CASSLLPQGSGNTIYF	TGTGCCAGCAGTTTGCTCCCCCAGGGGTCGGGAAACACCATATATTTT
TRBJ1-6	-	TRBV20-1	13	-	CSASSNYNSPLHF	TGCAGTGCTAGTTCTAACTATAATTCACCCCTCCACTTT
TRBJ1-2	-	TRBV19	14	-	CASSHDYRTVGYTF	TGTGCCAGTAGTCACGACTATCGGACGGTAGGCTACACCTTC
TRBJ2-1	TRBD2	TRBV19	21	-	CASSILPFTTSGTHLYNEQFF	TGTGCCAGTAGTATTCTCCCCTTCACAACTAGCGGGACCCACTTATACAATGAGCAGTTCTTC
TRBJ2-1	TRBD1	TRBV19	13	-	CASSRTGENEQFF	TGTGCCAGTAGCCGGACAGGGGAAAATGAGCAGTTCTTC
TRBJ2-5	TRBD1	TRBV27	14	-	CASSPWDRQETQYF	TGTGCCAGCAGTCCTTGGGACAGACAAGAGACCCAGTACTTC
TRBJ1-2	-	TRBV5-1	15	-	CASSLGQGPNDGYTF	TGCGCCAGCAGCTTAGGTCAGGGGCCAAACGACGGCTACACCTTC
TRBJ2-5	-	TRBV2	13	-	CASSVVAQETQYF	TGTGCCAGCAGTGTGGTAGCTCAAGAGACCCAGTACTTC
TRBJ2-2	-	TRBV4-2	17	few	CASSQVLQGPNTGELFF	TGTGCCAGCAGCCAAGTTTTGCAGGGGCCGAACACCGGGGAGCTGTTTTTT
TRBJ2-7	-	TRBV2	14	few	CASSEVGLTYEQYF	TGTGCCAGCAGTGAGGTGGGCTTAACCTACGAGCAGTACTTC
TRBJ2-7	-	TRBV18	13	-	CASSSYREGEQYF	TGTGCCAGCTCTAGTTACAGGGAAGGCGAGCAGTACTTC
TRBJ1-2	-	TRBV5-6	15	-	CASLISQAAGYGYTF	TGTGCCAGCCTAATATCGCAGGCCGCAGGCTATGGCTACACCTTC
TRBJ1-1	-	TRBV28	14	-	CASSLSSGGTEAFF	TGTGCCAGCAGCCTCTCTTCGGGTGGGACTGAAGCTTTCTTT
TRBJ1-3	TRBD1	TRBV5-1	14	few	CASSTTGDGNTIYF	TGCGCCAGCAGCACGACAGGGGACGGAAACACCATATATTTT
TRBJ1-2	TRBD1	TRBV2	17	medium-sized	CASSDDLTGGEHYGYTF	TGTGCCAGCAGTGATGATCTTACAGGGGGCGAGCACTATGGCTACACCTTC
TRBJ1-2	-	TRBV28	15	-	CASSTAGGEGYGYTF	TGTGCCAGCAGCACCGCTGGGGGGGAGGGCTATGGCTACACCTTC
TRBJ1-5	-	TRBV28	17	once	CASSFPRTAGFNQPQHF	TGTGCCAGCAGTTTCCCCCGGACAGCCGGTTTCAATCAGCCCCAGCATTTT
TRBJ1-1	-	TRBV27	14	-	CASSLWAGNTEAFF	TGTGCCAGCAGTTTATGGGCAGGGAATACTGAAGCTTTCTTT
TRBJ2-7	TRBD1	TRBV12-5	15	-	CASGLGTGGRGEQYF	TGTGCTAGTGGTTTGGGGACAGGGGGTCGAGGCGAGCAGTACTTC
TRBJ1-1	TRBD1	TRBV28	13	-	CASRGTANTEAFF	TGTGCCAGCAGGGGGACAGCGAACACTGAAGCTTTCTTT
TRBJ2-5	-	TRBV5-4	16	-	CASSTGGGSRWETQYF	TGTGCCAGCAGCACCGGGGGCGGGAGCCGGTGGGAGACCCAGTACTTC
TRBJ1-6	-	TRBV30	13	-	CAWTQDVRSPLHF	TGTGCCTGGACACAGGACGTTAGGTCACCCCTCCACTTT
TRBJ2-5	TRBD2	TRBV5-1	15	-	CASSLGSGSGETQYF	TGCGCCAGCAGCTTGGGTAGCGGGAGTGGTGAGACCCAGTACTTC
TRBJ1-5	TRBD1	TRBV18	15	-	CASSPGQGKGQPQHF	TGTGCCAGCTCACCCGGACAGGGAAAAGGTCAGCCCCAGCATTTT
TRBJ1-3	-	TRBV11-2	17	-	CASSYTMLGRGGNTIYF	TGTGCCAGCAGCTACACAATGCTTGGAAGGGGCGGAAACACCATATATTTT
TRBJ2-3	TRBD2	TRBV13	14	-	CATTTSGKLDTQYF	TGTGCCACGACTACTAGCGGGAAGCTTGATACGCAGTATTTT
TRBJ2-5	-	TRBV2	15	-	CASSGRLAGQETQYF	TGTGCCAGCAGTGGTAGGTTGGCAGGTCAAGAGACCCAGTACTTC
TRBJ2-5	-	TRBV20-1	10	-	CSAMGETQYF	TGCAGTGCTATGGGCGAGACCCAGTACTTC
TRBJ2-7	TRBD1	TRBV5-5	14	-	CASSLEGGGYEQYF	TGTGCCAGCAGCTTGGAAGGGGGCGGGTACGAGCAGTACTTC
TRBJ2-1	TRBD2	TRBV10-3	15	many	CAISSGRGVHNEQFF	TGTGCCATCAGTAGCGGGAGAGGGGTGCACAATGAGCAGTTCTTC
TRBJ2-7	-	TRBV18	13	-	CASSGAGEREQYF	TGTGCCAGCTCGGGGGCGGGAGAACGCGAGCAGTACTTC
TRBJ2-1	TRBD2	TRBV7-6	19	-	CARTTSGRAQEVSYNEQFF	TGTGCCAGAACAACTAGCGGGAGGGCCCAGGAGGTCTCCTACAATGAGCAGTTCTTC
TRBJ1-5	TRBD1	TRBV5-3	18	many	CARSLVRQGASGNQPQHF	TGTGCCAGAAGCTTGGTGAGACAGGGTGCTTCTGGCAATCAGCCCCAGCATTTT
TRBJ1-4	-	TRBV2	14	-	CASSERDIEEKLFF	TGTGCCAGCAGTGAAAGGGACATTGAGGAAAAACTGTTTTTT
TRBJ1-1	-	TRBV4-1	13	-	CASSYDRNTEAFF	TGCGCCAGCAGCTATGACAGGAACACTGAAGCTTTCTTT
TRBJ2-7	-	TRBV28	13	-	CASQRPSSYEQYF	TGTGCCAGTCAGAGGCCGAGCTCCTACGAGCAGTACTTC
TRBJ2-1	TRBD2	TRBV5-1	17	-	CASSYSGGTSSYNEQFF	TGCGCCAGCAGCTACTCGGGTGGGACTAGCTCCTACAATGAGCAGTTCTTC
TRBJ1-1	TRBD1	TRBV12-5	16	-	CASGGPGTGRDTEAFF	TGTGCTAGTGGGGGCCCGGGGACAGGGAGGGACACTGAAGCTTTCTTT
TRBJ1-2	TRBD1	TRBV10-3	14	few	CAISERTGIDGYTF	TGTGCCATCAGTGAACGGACAGGGATAGATGGCTACACCTTC
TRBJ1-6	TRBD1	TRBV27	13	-	CASSTGQVSPLHF	TGTGCCAGCAGTACAGGACAGGTTTCACCCCTCCACTTT
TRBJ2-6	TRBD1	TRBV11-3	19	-	CASSSGPGQGNGGANVLTF	TGTGCCAGCAGCTCTGGGCCGGGACAGGGTAATGGTGGGGCCAACGTCCTGACTTTC
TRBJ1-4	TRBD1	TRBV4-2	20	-	CASSQGGMGQGITTNEKLFF	TGTGCCAGCAGCCAAGGTGGTATGGGACAGGGGATTACAACTAATGAAAAACTGTTTTTT
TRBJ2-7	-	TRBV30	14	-	CAWSPTVGSYEQYF	TGTGCCTGGAGTCCAACGGTCGGGTCCTACGAGCAGTACTTC
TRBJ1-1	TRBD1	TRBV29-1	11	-	CSGQGYTEAFF	TGCAGCGGACAGGGCTACACTGAAGCTTTCTTT
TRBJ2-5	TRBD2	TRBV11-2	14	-	CASSPGLAWETQYF	TGTGCCAGCAGCCCGGGACTAGCATGGGAGACCCAGTACTTC
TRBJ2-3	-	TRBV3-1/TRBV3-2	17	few	CASSQGWATLPTDTQYF	TGTGCCAGCAGCCAAGGCTGGGCCACTCTGCCCACAGATACGCAGTATTTT
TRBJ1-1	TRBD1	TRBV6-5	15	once	CASNRAGTGFSGAFF	TGTGCCAGCAACCGAGCCGGGACAGGTTTTTCTGGGGCTTTCTTT
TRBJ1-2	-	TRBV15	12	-	CATSRGLNGYTF	TGTGCCACCAGCAGAGGTCTTAATGGCTACACCTTC
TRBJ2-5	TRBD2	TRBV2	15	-	CASRSLGLEGETQYF	TGTGCCAGCAGATCCCTGGGACTAGAAGGGGAGACCCAGTACTTC
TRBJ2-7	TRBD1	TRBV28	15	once	CASSTRTGGRREQYF	TGTGCCAGCAGTACCCGGACAGGCGGGCGACGCGAGCAGTACTTC
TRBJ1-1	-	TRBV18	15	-	CASSLNREMNTEAFF	TGTGCCAGCTCACTTAACAGGGAAATGAACACTGAAGCTTTCTTT
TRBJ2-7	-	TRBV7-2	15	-	CASSPIQTGANEQYF	TGTGCCAGCAGCCCCATCCAGACGGGAGCAAACGAGCAGTACTTC